These T cell receptor beta chains were read from a single sample in a study of blood T cell repertoires in COVID-19. Sequenced by immunoSEQ multiplex PCR; TCRdb stores in-frame clones only, minus some. The repertoire consists of 130,000 or so clones, with 70% to 90% occurring once and the leading ten covering approximately 8.1%. The sequenced sample was peripheral blood. Receptors originate from a man between 50 and 59 years old with acute or convalescent COVID-19. Both conserved end residues are part of each CDR3. Fields, in order: D gene, J gene, clone size, V gene, CDR3 DNA, CDR3 protein. A D gene is named only where the DNA matches it firmly. Some rows have no size entry. The others give once, few or many, or a class for an expanded clone.

>TRBD2|TRBJ2-7|-|TRBV3-1/TRBV3-2
TGTGCCAGCAGCTTGCTGGGGGGGGTATACGAGCAGTACTTC
CASSLLGGVYEQYF
>TRBD2|TRBJ2-7|-|TRBV5-4
TGTGCCAGCAGCTCCGGGACTAGCGGGTCTCACTCCTACGAGCAGTACTTC
CASSSGTSGSHSYEQYF
>-|TRBJ2-2|-|TRBV27
TGTGCCAGCAGTTTATCGGCCACCGGGGAGCTGTTTTTT
CASSLSATGELFF
>TRBD1|TRBJ2-7|-|TRBV4-1
TGCGCCAGCAGCCAATCCCCGGGACAGGGGGTGTACGAGCAGTACTTC
CASSQSPGQGVYEQYF
>-|TRBJ1-1|few|TRBV29-1
TGCAGCGTCAGTAACACTGAAGCTTTCTTT
CSVSNTEAFF
>TRBD1|TRBJ2-7|-|TRBV5-1
TGCGCCAGCAGCTTGTTTCGGCCAACAGGGGCCAACGAGCAGTACTTC
CASSLFRPTGANEQYF
>TRBD1|TRBJ2-1|-|TRBV6-1
TGTGCCAGCAGTGACTTTTCCGGGACAGTAACCTACAATGAGCAGTTCTTC
CASSDFSGTVTYNEQFF
>TRBD1|TRBJ2-2|-|TRBV14
TGTGCCAGCAGCCACCCGGACAGGGCCGGGACCGGGGAGCTGTTTTTT
CASSHPDRAGTGELFF
>-|TRBJ1-6|-|TRBV19
TGTGCCAGTAGCCTCCGTCCGGGGGGGATAGGTACTTCACCCCTCCACTTT
CASSLRPGGIGTSPLHF
>TRBD1|TRBJ2-1|-|TRBV28
TGTGCCAGCAGCCAAGGGGACAGGAGTGAGCAGTTCTTC
CASSQGDRSEQFF
>TRBD2|TRBJ2-2|-|TRBV14
TGTGCCAGCAGCCCCCTTTCTAGCGGGAGGATCCGCACCGGGGAGCTGTTTTTT
CASSPLSSGRIRTGELFF
>-|TRBJ2-5|-|TRBV29-1
TGCAGCGTTGAAAGAGACAGTTGGGACCAAGAGACCCAGTACTTC
CSVERDSWDQETQYF
>-|TRBJ1-6|-|TRBV7-2
TGTGCCAGCAGCTTAGCGCTATCGGGTACCCTCCTCCACTTT
CASSLALSGTLLHF
>TRBD1|TRBJ1-6|-|TRBV5-1
TGCGCCAGCAGCTTTTACCGCCGACAGGGCTCTAATTCACCCCTCCACTTT
CASSFYRRQGSNSPLHF
>TRBD1|TRBJ1-2|once|TRBV24-1
TGTGCCACCATTATAAAAAGGGACAGGGGTTTTGATGGCTACACCTTC
CATIIKRDRGFDGYTF
>-|TRBJ2-3|-|TRBV10-3
TGTGCCATCAGTGACCGGACAGATACGCAGTATTTT
CAISDRTDTQYF
>TRBD1|TRBJ1-2|-|TRBV19
TGTGCCAGTAGTCTCCGACAGGGATTGTATTATGGCTACACCTTC
CASSLRQGLYYGYTF
>-|TRBJ1-5|-|TRBV6-9
TGTGCCAGCAGTTATCGGGGGTCTTATAGCAATCAGCCCCAGCATTTT
CASSYRGSYSNQPQHF
>TRBD1|TRBJ2-5|-|TRBV6-6
TGTGCCAGCAGTTGGGGGACAGTTCAAGAGACCCAGTACTTC
CASSWGTVQETQYF
>-|TRBJ1-2|-|TRBV28
TGTGCCAGCAGATCCTCAGGGGTAGGCTATGGCTACACCTTC
CASRSSGVGYGYTF
>TRBD2|TRBJ2-1|-|TRBV4-1
TGCGCCAGCAGCCAAGATCTAGCGGGCACGTCCTACAATGAGCAGTTCTTC
CASSQDLAGTSYNEQFF
>TRBD2|TRBJ2-2|-|TRBV24-1
TGTGCCACCAGTGATGTAATGGCGACTAGCGGGGATTACACCGGGGAGCTGTTTTTT
CATSDVMATSGDYTGELFF
>-|TRBJ1-2|-|TRBV5-4
TGTGCCAGCAGCTGGAGAACAGGGAATTACGACTATGGCTACACCTTC
CASSWRTGNYDYGYTF
>-|TRBJ2-7|-|TRBV2
TGTGCCTCCTGGCAGGACGAGCAGTACTTC
CASWQDEQYF
>-|TRBJ2-5|-|TRBV5-1
TGCGCCAGCAGGAACCAGGGCCAAGAGACCCAGTACTTC
CASRNQGQETQYF
>TRBD1|TRBJ2-7|-|TRBV11-3
TGTGCCAGCAGCTCACTAGGGACAGGGATGTACGAGCAGTACTTC
CASSSLGTGMYEQYF
>TRBD1|TRBJ1-4|-|TRBV7-9
TGTGCCAGCAGCCCTGGGACAGGAGAAAATGAAAAACTGTTTTTT
CASSPGTGENEKLFF
>-|TRBJ2-2|-|TRBV20-1
TGCAGTGCTAGAGTAGACGGGGAGCTGTTTTTT
CSARVDGELFF
>-|TRBJ2-3|-|TRBV5-1
TGCGCCAGCAGTTCTATCAGCGGACCACCCTGCGGAACAGATACGCAGTATTTT
CASSSISGPPCGTDTQYF
>-|TRBJ1-1|-|TRBV19
TGTGCCAGTAGTTTCTTCCGGGGCACTGAAGCTTTCTTT
CASSFFRGTEAFF
>-|TRBJ2-3|-|TRBV25-1
TGTGCCAGCAGTGAATTGAGGAACACGCAGTATTTT
CASSELRNTQYF
>-|TRBJ1-1|-|TRBV30
TGTGCCTGGAGTTTTACGGGACTCGGAGACGCTTTCTTT
CAWSFTGLGDAFF
>-|TRBJ2-5|once|TRBV6-1
TGTGCCAGCAGTGACGAGGGTGAGACCCAGTACTTC
CASSDEGETQYF
>-|TRBJ2-2|-|TRBV11-3
TGTGCCAGCAGTCTTAGCACACAGGGTTACGGGGAGCTGTTTTTT
CASSLSTQGYGELFF
>TRBD2|TRBJ2-3|once|TRBV9
TGTGCCAGCAGCCCCGTATGGGGAGGGACAGATACGCAGTATTTT
CASSPVWGGTDTQYF
>TRBD1|TRBJ1-5|-|TRBV6-6
TGTGCCAGCAGTCGGGGACAGGGTGGAAATCAGCCCCAGCATTTT
CASSRGQGGNQPQHF
>TRBD1|TRBJ1-2|-|TRBV5-4
TGTGCCAGCAGCGCGGACAGGGATGACTATGGCTACACCTTC
CASSADRDDYGYTF
>TRBD1|TRBJ1-2|-|TRBV5-3
TGTGCCAGAAGCCCGGTAGTGACAGGGGGCCATGGCTACACCTTC
CARSPVVTGGHGYTF
>TRBD1|TRBJ1-1|-|TRBV7-9
TGTGCCAGCAGCTCTATCGGGACAGGGGGCACTGAAGCTTTCTTT
CASSSIGTGGTEAFF
>TRBD1|TRBJ1-6|-|TRBV30
TGTGCCTGGAGTGTAGGACAGGGAACTAATTCACCCCTCCACTTT
CAWSVGQGTNSPLHF
>-|TRBJ2-3|once|TRBV7-8
TGTGCCAGCAGCTTTGCCACGCTGAGGACACAGGATACGCAGTATTTT
CASSFATLRTQDTQYF
>-|TRBJ2-3|-|TRBV6-4
TGTGCCAGCAGTGAGACAGGGGAGCGGGGTACGCAGTATTTT
CASSETGERGTQYF
>-|TRBJ2-7|-|TRBV5-6
TGTGCCAGCAGCTTCTCGCTCAGGGACGAGCAGTACTTC
CASSFSLRDEQYF
>-|TRBJ1-2|once|TRBV4-3
TGCGCCAGCAGCCAAGGGACGGGGAACTATGGCTACACCTTC
CASSQGTGNYGYTF
>TRBD2|TRBJ2-5|-|TRBV6-5
TGTGCCAGCAGTTACTTCCCGGGAGGGCCGTGGGAGACCCAGTACTTC
CASSYFPGGPWETQYF
>TRBD2|TRBJ2-1|-|TRBV6-5
TGTGCCAGCAGTTACTCCATAGCGGGACACAATGAGCAGTTCTTC
CASSYSIAGHNEQFF
>TRBD1|TRBJ1-5|-|TRBV15
TGTGCCACCAGCGGCGGGACAGGGCATTTGAATCAGCCCCAGCATTTT
CATSGGTGHLNQPQHF
>TRBD2|TRBJ2-7|-|TRBV7-2
TGTGCCAGCAGCATGCTAGCGGGTCCCTACGAGCAGTACTTC
CASSMLAGPYEQYF
>-|TRBJ1-1|-|TRBV19
TGTGCCAGTAGTATAGGGGGAGATCGGAACACTGAAGCTTTCTTT
CASSIGGDRNTEAFF
>TRBD2|TRBJ2-5|once|TRBV28
TGTGCCAGCAGTTTATTCGGACTAGCGGGACAAGAGACCCAGTACTTC
CASSLFGLAGQETQYF
>-|TRBJ2-3|-|TRBV7-2
TGTGCCAGCAGCAGAGGGAACCCGTCCGCAGATACGCAGTATTTT
CASSRGNPSADTQYF
>-|TRBJ2-7|-|TRBV7-2
TGTGCCAGCAGCCTGCAGGTAGAGCAGTACTTC
CASSLQVEQYF
>TRBD2|TRBJ2-3|-|TRBV4-1
TGCGCCAGCAGCCACCGACTAGCGGGAGCCGATACGCAGTATTTT
CASSHRLAGADTQYF
>TRBD1|TRBJ1-5|-|TRBV19
TGTGCCAGTAGTTTATCAACCGGGACAGATCAGCATTTT
CASSLSTGTDQHF
>TRBD2|TRBJ2-7|-|TRBV6-5
TGTGCCAGCAGCCCGGGACTAGCAGATTTGCAGCAGTACTTC
CASSPGLADLQQYF